Following are 18 T cell receptor beta chains from one sample sequenced in a study of T cells in Graves' hyperthyroidism and ophthalmopathy. From RNA transcripts, TCR beta CDR3 regions were amplified. Carried out on the TCR CDR3, a first-round RT-PCR used the HTBI primer set. Each CDR3 protein gets one entry after TCRdb re-called the multiplex PCR reads with MiXCR. This sample has over 550,000 distinct CDR3 sequences, with approximately 15% found just once. The sample consisted of blood. These receptor sequences come from a woman between 18 and 29 years old with Graves' hyperthyroidism.

This clonotype has ten or more counts. V is TRBV10-3 and J is TRBJ2-1; 7 nucleotides align to TRBD1. V dropped 5 bases and J dropped 6; count of bases not matched to a gene: 1. The CDR3 sequence is 12 residues long. Germline V lookup: CDR1 ENHRY, CDR2 SYGVKD. CDR3: CAISTGANEQFF. The DNA of the CDR3 is TGTGCCATCAGTACAGGGGCCAATGAGCAGTTCTTC.

In this sample, this clonotype turned up a few times. This chain uses TRBV6-1 with TRBJ2-3; D gene ambiguous. V lost 6 bases and J lost 4, with 14 bases in between. CDR1 and CDR2 (germline): MNHNS, SASEGT. The CDR3 runs 14 residues. The CDR3 here is CASSFWRVADTQYF. The CDR3 nucleotides read TGTGCCAGCAGCTTTTGGAGAGTGGCAGATACGCAGTATTTT.

In its sample, this clonotype was seen many times. The chain links TRBV12-3 or TRBV12-4 to TRBJ2-5, with D perhaps matching TRBD2 (6 bases). This CDR3 has 14 residues. Deletions cut 3 bases from V and 5 bases from J, with 13 bases between. The CDR3 loop reads CASSFSAGGETQYF. CDR3 nucleotides: TGTGCCAGCAGTTTTTCGGCAGGAGGGGAGACCCAGTACTTC.

This clonotype was counted at least ten times. The rearrangement joins TRBV2 to TRBJ1-3; 7 bases line up with TRBD1. V gave up 0 bases and J gave up 5 bases; unmatched junction bases: 10. The CDR3 runs 17 residues. Per the germline V gene, CDR1 is SNHLY and CDR2 is FYNNEI. The CDR3 is CASSEALWDSGRNTIYF. For the CDR3, the DNA is TGTGCCAGCAGTGAAGCGCTGTGGGACAGTGGGCGAAACACCATATATTTT.

This clonotype was counted at least ten times. The chain employs TRBV28 and TRBJ1-2, with D unresolved. Trimming took 3 bases from V and 1 from J, leaving 3 bases between them. Germline V lookup: CDR1 MDHEN, CDR2 SYDVKM. The CDR3 totals 12 residues. In DNA, the CDR3 is TGTGCCAGCAGTTTTAATAACTATGGCTACACCTTC. This codes for CASSFNNYGYTF.

This clonotype occurred a few times. CDR3 nucleotide sequence: TGTGCCAGCAACTTAGCGGGAGGGCGTCGAGAGCAGTTCTTC. As protein: CASNLAGGRREQFF. V and J are TRBV12-3 or TRBV12-4 and TRBJ2-1; TRBD2 matches 11 bases. J gave up 10 bases and V 7 bases, and 9 bases lay outside the gene matches. The CDR3 length is 14 residues.

V usage is TRBV19 and J usage is TRBJ1-4; maybe TRBD1 (6 bases). This CDR3 comprises 16 residues. V was trimmed by 3 bases and J by 2 bases, leaving 13 bases between them. Germline V gene lookup returns CDR1 LNHDA and CDR2 SQIVND (reference sequence). The CDR3 region has the DNA TGTGCCAGTAGTATGTTAAGGACAGCTACTAATGAAAAACTGTTTTTT. Its translation: CASSMLRTATNEKLFF.

This clonotype appeared once. A read error is possible here, since a much larger clone lies one base away. The chain joins TRBV27 to TRBJ2-5, with a possible D match to TRBD2 (6 bases). The V gene's germline CDR1 is MNHEY and CDR2 SMNVEV (reference sequence). This CDR3 is 14 amino acids long. The CDR3 DNA sequence: TGTACCAGCAGTTTATTGGGGGGAGCAGAGACCCAGTACTTC. Translating it yields CTSSLLGGAETQYF.

This clonotype has at least ten counts. V usage is TRBV11-3 and J usage is TRBJ2-5; D perhaps matches TRBD2 (6 bases). From germline, CDR1 is SGHNT and CDR2 YENEEA. With 6 bases removed from V and 2 bases from J, the gap between germline ends came to 13 bases. CDR3 length: 14 residues. CDR3 in DNA: TGTGCCAGCAGGGTCGGGACTTTACAAGAGACCCAGTACTTC. The encoded protein is CASRVGTLQETQYF. Based on the CDR3 plus reference TRBV11-3 and TRBJ2-5, the full variable domain is EAGVVQSPRYKIIEKKQPVAFWCNPISGHNTLYWYLQNLGQGPELLIRYENEEAVDDSQLPKDRFSAERLKGVDSTLKIQPAELGDSAVYLCASRVGTLQETQYFGPGTRLLVL.

The rearrangement uses TRBV6-2 or TRBV6-3 and TRBJ2-6, with 10 bases lining up with TRBD2. CDR3 length equals 18 residues. Germline V CDR1 and CDR2: MNHEY, SVGEGT. V shed 6 bases, J shed 2 bases, and the junction held 10 bases outside the gene matches. The CDR3 spells CASSTQTSGQTGANVLTF. CDR3 DNA: TGTGCCAGCAGCACCCAGACTAGCGGGCAGACTGGGGCCAACGTCCTGACTTTC.

This clonotype was observed many times. The chain has TRBV20-1 and TRBJ2-7, with 10 bases lining up with TRBD2. Per the germline V gene, CDR1 is DFQATT and CDR2 is SNEGSKA (reference sequence). The CDR3 is 14 amino acids. With V trimmed by 3 bases and J by 4 bases, 6 bases remained unmatched. The CDR3 nucleotides read TGCAGTGCTAGGGCTAGCGGGAGCAGGTACGAGCAGTACTTC. Translation: CSARASGSRYEQYF.

The chain carries TRBV11-2 and TRBJ2-2; no definite D call. The CDR3 consists of 13 residues. In germline, CDR1 is SGHAT, CDR2 FQNNGV. V was shortened by 5 bases and J by 5 bases, with 9 bases between the two germline ends. CDR3 amino acids: CASSAYATGELFF. CDR3 DNA: TGTGCCAGCAGCGCCTATGCGACCGGGGAGCTGTTTTTT.

This clonotype was observed a handful of times. Here the CDR3 reads CASSPEDGSYEQYF. The DNA for the CDR3 is TGTGCCAGTAGCCCTGAGGACGGCTCCTACGAGCAGTACTTC. The chain combines TRBV19 with TRBJ2-7; D is uncertain. V gave up 6 bases and J gave up 0 bases, with 12 bases separating them. This CDR3 is built from 14 residues. Germline V CDR1 and CDR2: LNHDA, SQIVND (reference sequence). Full variable domain (remainder filled in from reference TRBV19 and TRBJ2-7): DGGITQSPKYLFRKEGQNVTLSCEQNLNHDAMYWYRQDPGQGLRLIYYSQIVNDFQKGDIAEGYSVSREKKESFPLTVTSAQKNPTAFYLCASSPEDGSYEQYFGPGTRLTVT.

The sample holds a few counts of this clonotype. The genes are TRBV2 and TRBJ2-2, with 8 bases identical to TRBD2. V trimming: 5 bases; J trimming: 5 bases; junction bases outside the gene matches: 10. There are 16 residues in the CDR3. Germline values: CDR1 SNHLY, CDR2 FYNNEI. CDR3 protein: CASSPPSGRGTGELFF. The CDR3 bases are TGTGCCAGCAGTCCCCCCAGCGGGAGAGGGACCGGGGAGCTGTTTTTT.

This clonotype was recorded at least ten times. This rearrangement joins TRBV5-8 to TRBJ1-2; D is possibly TRBD1 (6 bases). Germline lookup yields CDR1 SGHTS and CDR2 YDEGEE. The CDR3 has 14 amino acids. V gave up 4 bases and J gave up 4 bases, with 14 bases separating them. The CDR3 DNA follows: TGTGCCAGCAGCCCAAGGACAGAACTCTATGGCTACACCTTC. Translating gives CASSPRTELYGYTF.

Only a few counts were recorded for this clonotype. V gene TRBV5-6 combines with J gene TRBJ2-7; D is possibly TRBD1 (6 bases). The V end lost 8 bases, the J end lost 2 bases, and 14 bases lay between the germline ends. The CDR3 spans 13 residues. Per the germline V gene, CDR1 is SGHDT and CDR2 is YYEEEE. CDR3 nucleotide sequence: TGTGCCAGTAGGGGGTCGCCGACCTACGAGCAGTACTTC. It encodes CASRGSPTYEQYF.

This clonotype turned up a few times. The chain recombines TRBV7-9 with TRBJ2-5; 9 nucleotides line up with TRBD1. Trimming at V came to 0 bases and at J to 2 bases, leaving 7 bases not matched to a gene. Germline V gene sequence: CDR1 SEHNR, CDR2 FQNEAQ (reference sequence). This CDR3 region has 17 residues. The CDR3 reads CASSLADRGVEQETQYF. CDR3 in DNA: TGTGCCAGCAGCTTAGCGGACAGGGGTGTAGAGCAAGAGACCCAGTACTTC.

This clonotype was seen many times. V gene TRBV15 combines with J gene TRBJ2-7; no clear D gene. Trimming removed 0 bases from V and 0 bases from J, with 9 bases in between. The V gene's germline CDR1 is LNHNV and CDR2 YYDKDF (reference sequence). CDR3 length: 15 residues. The CDR3 sequence: CATSREAVSSYEQYF. DNA of the CDR3: TGTGCCACCAGCAGAGAGGCCGTAAGCTCCTACGAGCAGTACTTC.